This passage covers 13 T cell receptor beta chains from one sample sequenced in a study of a mutant IDH1 vaccine in newly diagnosed glioma. Time point given: week 11, during vaccination. Every vaccine dose comprised 300 ug of mutant IDH1 20-mer peptide plus topical imiquimod. The antigens of these receptors remain unknown. Method: immunoSEQ multiplex PCR; TCRdb's copy keeps in-frame clones and lacks some. The table lists roughly 48,000 clones, around nine tenths of them singletons. The sequencing used PBMCs, collected from a glioma patient whose treatment included an IDH1 peptide vaccine. The receptors come from a man between 45 and 60 years old with glioma.

The chain recombines TRBV30 with TRBJ2-7; unclear D gene. CDR3 size: 12 residues. Germline V CDR1 and CDR2: GTSNPN, SVGIG (reference sequence). V lost 1 base to trimming and J lost 2 bases, with 6 bases between them. CDR3: CAWSGITYEQYF. The CDR3 DNA reads as TGTGCCTGGAGTGGCATCACCTACGAGCAGTACTTC.

The chain uses TRBV27 and TRBJ2-2; no definite D call. The V end lost 3 bases, the J end lost 0 bases, and 8 bases lay between the germline ends. The CDR3 is 15 amino acids. Germline assignment: CDR1 MNHEY and CDR2 SMNVEV (reference sequence). Here the CDR3 reads CASSFWPANTGELFF. The CDR3 DNA sequence: TGTGCCAGCAGTTTTTGGCCAGCGAACACCGGGGAGCTGTTTTTT.

V is TRBV14 and J is TRBJ2-7, with D tentatively TRBD2 (6 bases). This CDR3 has 14 amino acids. V lost 8 bases and J lost 2, with 16 bases in between. Germline CDR1 and CDR2: SGHDN and FVKESK. CDR3 in amino acids: CASRIRSGAYEQYF. In DNA form, the CDR3 reads TGTGCCAGCCGAATCCGGTCGGGGGCCTACGAGCAGTACTTC.

The J gene is TRBJ2-7, the V gene TRBV9; the D is unclear. The germline V and J ends were trimmed by 0 bases and 3 bases, with 10 bases remaining between them. There are 14 residues in the CDR3. Germline-derived CDR1 and CDR2 are SGDLS and YYNGEE. This CDR3 reads CASSVGRVGYEQYF. DNA for the CDR3: TGTGCCAGCAGCGTAGGAAGGGTGGGCTACGAGCAGTACTTC.

The chain recombines TRBV5-1 with TRBJ1-1; D is uncertain. The CDR3 extends over 14 amino acids. From germline, CDR1 is SGHRS and CDR2 YFSETQ. Trimming stripped 0 bases from V and 2 bases from J, with 8 bases between. The CDR3 bases are TGCGCCAGCAGCTTGGCCCGACACAACACTGAAGCTTTCTTT. It is translated as CASSLARHNTEAFF.

This chain links TRBV5-1 with TRBJ2-1, with D perhaps TRBD1 or TRBD2 (5 bases each). The CDR3 length is 14 residues. Germline CDR1 and CDR2: SGHRS and YFSETQ. V was cut by 1 base and J by 15 bases, with 20 bases left in between. CDR3 nucleotide sequence: TGCGCCAGCAGCTTGAAGGATTCAGGGAGCTGGAGGTTCTTC. Protein product: CASSLKDSGSWRFF.

CDR3 nucleotides: TGCAGCGTCGGCCTGGTGACAGGGACCCTCTCCTACGAGCAGTACTTC. This translates into CSVGLVTGTLSYEQYF. The V call is TRBV29-1, the J call TRBJ2-5, with 7 bases that match TRBD1. TRBJ2-7 matches the DNA end more closely, so the J call is doubtful. The germline CDR1 and CDR2 sequences are SQVTM and ANQGSEA. The CDR3 has 16 residues.

The chain uses TRBV6-5 and TRBJ2-1, with D hard to call. V lost 6 bases, J lost 5 bases, and 14 bases lay in between. The CDR3 is made up of 14 amino acids. The germline V gene has CDR1 MNHEY and CDR2 SVGAGI. The chain's CDR3 is CASRPQLQNNEQFF. The CDR3 bases are TGTGCCAGCAGACCGCAACTTCAGAACAATGAGCAGTTCTTC.

This CDR3 is CASSILGDGLGYGYTF. In DNA form, the CDR3 reads TGTGCCAGTAGTATATTGGGGGACGGGCTCGGGTACGGCTACACCTTC. The gene calls are TRBV19 and TRBJ1-2, with D possibly matching TRBD1 (5 bases). With 2 bases removed from V and 8 bases from J, the gap between germline ends came to 21 bases. The CDR3 sequence is 16 residues long. Germline CDR1 and CDR2: LNHDA and SQIVND (reference sequence). The variable domain in full, with the rest retrieved from reference TRBV19 and TRBJ1-2, is DGGITQSPKYLFRKEGQNVTLSCEQNLNHDAMYWYRQDPGQGLRLIYYSQIVNDFQKGDIAEGYSVSREKKESFPLTVTSAQKNPTAFYLCASSILGDGLGYGYTFGSGTRLTVV.

V gene TRBV4-2 combines with J gene TRBJ1-5; tentative D call: TRBD1 (5 bases). The V end lost 0 bases, the J end lost 2 bases, and 11 bases lay between the germline ends. Germline V gives CDR1 LGHNA, CDR2 YNFKEQ. The CDR3 runs 16 residues. CDR3: CASSQDQGGGNQPQHF. CDR3 nucleotides: TGTGCCAGCAGCCAAGATCAGGGAGGGGGCAATCAGCCCCAGCATTTT.

J is TRBJ2-3 and V is TRBV4-3; D might be TRBD2 (6 bases). This CDR3 contains 16 residues. Germline V gives CDR1 LGHNA, CDR2 YSLEER. The V gene lost 4 bases and the J gene lost 0 bases, with 14 bases spanning the gap. CDR3 region: CASSRRTAGSTDTQYF. The CDR3 nucleotides read TGCGCCAGCAGCCGTCGCACCGCGGGGAGCACAGATACGCAGTATTTT.

The chain is built from TRBV4-1 and TRBJ2-7; perhaps TRBD2 as D (6 bases). This CDR3 has 16 amino acids. Per the germline V gene, CDR1 is MGHRA and CDR2 is YSYEKL. Trimming removed 1 base at V and 0 bases at J, with 13 bases between. The CDR3 sequence is CASSQAEAGSSYEQYF. In nucleotides, the CDR3 is TGCGCCAGCAGCCAAGCCGAAGCGGGCAGCTCCTACGAGCAGTACTTC.

This chain uses TRBV9 with TRBJ2-6; D perhaps matches TRBD1 (6 bases). V lost 0 bases, J lost 2 bases, and 18 bases lay in between. This CDR3 region has 19 residues. In germline, CDR1 is SGDLS, CDR2 YYNGEE. The CDR3 DNA follows: TGTGCCAGCAGCGTAGTTGATAGACAGGCAGGACCTGGGGCCAACGTCCTGACTTTC. Translated: CASSVVDRQAGPGANVLTF. Supplemented by reference TRBV9 and TRBJ2-6, the full variable domain reads DSGVTQTPKHLITATGQRVTLRCSPRSGDLSVYWYQQSLDQGLQFLIQYYNGEERAKGNILERFSAQQFPDLHSELNLSSLELGDSALYFCASSVVDRQAGPGANVLTFGAGSRLTVL.